The rows below give T cell receptor beta chains drawn from one sample of a study of blood T cells in healthy people across ages. TCRdb itself ran the 5' RACE reads through MiXCR, one entry per CDR3 protein. The table includes approximately 690,000 distinct CDR3 sequences, less than 45% detected once. Sequencing was done on a sample of blood. These receptors all come from a man at least 80 years old in good health. Each CDR3 is given with its conserved first and last residue. Fields, in order: J gene, V gene, CDR3 protein.

J: TRBJ2-1; V: TRBV5-1; CDR3: CASSRRTGGYNEQFF
J: TRBJ1-5; V: TRBV27; CDR3: CASSSDRGYQPQHF
J: TRBJ2-1; V: TRBV3-1; CDR3: CASSLDEGTQETQFF
J: TRBJ2-1; V: TRBV11-2; CDR3: CASSYDRSSYNEQFF
J: TRBJ2-3; V: TRBV12-3/TRBV12-4; CDR3: CASSSNRGYTQYF
J: TRBJ2-1; V: TRBV9; CDR3: CASSVVGPGNEQFF
J: TRBJ1-2; V: TRBV7-2; CDR3: CASSSSRVQGYGYTF
J: TRBJ2-7; V: TRBV5-1; CDR3: CASSRQRGGYEQYF
J: TRBJ2-1; V: TRBV5-1; CDR3: CASSWRRGNEQFF
J: TRBJ2-7; V: TRBV4-2; CDR3: CASSLRDKAYEQYF
J: TRBJ2-3; V: TRBV6-6; CDR3: CASSGTGTPTDTQYF
J: TRBJ2-5; V: TRBV6-2/TRBV6-3; CDR3: CASSYSAREYPETQYF
J: TRBJ1-1; V: TRBV20-1; CDR3: CSAPRDRRTVNTEAFF
J: TRBJ2-4; V: TRBV20-1; CDR3: CSASLVMVAKNIQYF
J: TRBJ2-1; V: TRBV6-6; CDR3: CASSYSRQGAWNEQFF
J: TRBJ2-7; V: TRBV7-9; CDR3: CASSSTGASYEQYF
J: TRBJ2-5; V: TRBV6-2/TRBV6-3; CDR3: CASRPLRPLQETQYF
J: TRBJ1-2; V: TRBV4-2; CDR3: CASSQGVGVDDCTF
J: TRBJ2-7; V: TRBV20-1; CDR3: CSARDTKPATYEQYF
J: TRBJ2-1; V: TRBV20-1; CDR3: CSAKDRGNEQFF
J: TRBJ2-7; V: TRBV20-1; CDR3: CSASRPSYEQYF
J: TRBJ2-7; V: TRBV6-5; CDR3: CASSSLASGREQYF
J: TRBJ2-6; V: TRBV6-1; CDR3: CASPGHGSSGANVLTF
J: TRBJ2-7; V: TRBV5-1; CDR3: CASSSGTSGRTYEQYF
J: TRBJ2-1; V: TRBV10-3; CDR3: CAISPHGTSGGNEQFF
J: TRBJ2-6; V: TRBV4-3; CDR3: CASSQESHTGVGTGANVLTF
J: TRBJ2-3; V: TRBV20-1; CDR3: CSAREGRFTQYF
J: TRBJ1-2; V: TRBV5-1; CDR3: CASSLTISFGAGYTF
J: TRBJ1-2; V: TRBV20-1; CDR3: CSASQVGNGYTF
J: TRBJ2-7; V: TRBV11-3; CDR3: CAKGTGGREQYF
J: TRBJ1-5; V: TRBV6-2/TRBV6-3; CDR3: CASCYLRGPQHF
J: TRBJ2-5; V: TRBV12-3/TRBV12-4; CDR3: CASSLRAPGEQETQYF
J: TRBJ2-4; V: TRBV4-2; CDR3: CASSQGGGAWGNIQYF
J: TRBJ2-2; V: TRBV29-1; CDR3: CSVSEGYTGELFF
J: TRBJ2-1; V: TRBV25-1; CDR3: CASRGQGRGEQFF